This T cell receptor (beta chain) was identified during a study of shared clonotypes between healthy human individuals (dated by TCRdb to the early 2020s). Concerning the study at large: The cohort comprised a couple of women and three men aged 18 to 49 years. Per donor, three plates each were used for CD4 naive and CD4 memory, two for CD8 naive, and one for CD8 memory. To estimate repertoire size and how much clonotypes are shared between individuals, the study performed deep sequencing of blood TCR repertoires from about five healthy adults. Libraries were prepared and TCR repertoires were sequenced by different laboratories using diverse techniques, in order to increase sequencing depth and limit assay-specific biases. Per donor, leukapheresis produced somewhere between about 0.9 and 9 billion PBMCs. Findings and caveats that apply to the study as a whole: Sampling was limited to blood, and TCR repertoires in tissue likely differ from TCR repertoires in blood. Estimated clonotype richness was generally larger for naive than for memory subsets. When a few donors were compared, the shared fraction of clonotypes was about 5.5% for naive CD4, more than 3% for naive CD8, 2.3% for memory CD4, and approximately 0.4% for memory CD8. Incomplete sequencing was indicated by rarefaction of sorted-subset datasets, despite the large sequencing depth. Pairwise subsampling led to the expectation that sequencing depth would affect the degree of clonotype sharing among donors. Clonotypes shared by all four sorted-subset donors showed higher generation probabilities than non-shared clonotypes. The small number of donors limited the genetic and exposure-history diversity represented.

Healthy HIV-negative adults with no recently reported acute infections or vaccinations were included as donors. Only Caucasian adults living in Nashville, Tennessee, USA were represented among the donors. Magnetic negative selection was used to enrich CD4+ T cells, after which naive cells were positively selected on CD45RA and the negative fraction became the memory subset. Blood was collected by leukapheresis, and PBMCs were isolated by Ficoll-Histopaque density gradient centrifugation and then cryopreserved in liquid nitrogen vapor phase. Purity and quantity of every magnetically sorted T cell population were checked by analytical flow cytometry. Each sorted fraction had its genomic DNA isolated and then quantified by UV absorbance on a Nanodrop 2000c. Using the deep immunoSEQ assay, multiplex PCR amplified TCR CDR3 regions from genomic DNA. Extracted genomic DNA from each cell subset was distributed evenly across all wells of several immunoSEQ 96-well plates, and each plate was treated as a replicate. For sorted subsets, roughly 200 ng genomic DNA, equal to about 30,000 T cell genomes, was loaded into each replicate PCR. The purified libraries were quantified using a Qubit 3.0 fluorometer, sized with a Bioanalyzer 2100, and then quantified again using the KAPA Library Quantification kit. Every immunoSEQ 96-well plate was sequenced on a dedicated single-read 150-cycle Illumina NextSeq 550 flow cell. Under the source paper's analysis protocol: The immunoSEQ output contained only junctional sequences without quality scores, so filtering could not match that applied to full-length reads. To assign V/J genes and CDR3, sequences were annotated using PyIR, a Python wrapper for IgBLAST v1.9, with IMGT germline references. Any read was removed if the V/J assignment was weak (E-value above 1e-6), the CDR3 was missing, or the read contained stop codons, out-of-frame junctions, or ambiguous translated residues. V3J clonotypes were defined by identical inferred V gene, J gene, and CDR3 amino acid sequence. The percentage overlap between two repertoires was calculated by dividing the number of shared unique clonotypes by the size of the smaller repertoire. Three approaches were used to assess repertoire richness: RTK rarefaction, the Chao1 estimator, and Recon v2.1 estimates of unobserved clonotypes. OLGA was used to compute generation probabilities for all TCRbeta clonotypes that the gDNA method yielded from a few donors. The table comes from immuneACCESS by way of TCRdb, which keeps in-frame sequences with V and J called. Part of the clones is missing from these tables; in studies checked, under half for an unresolved V gene and the rest for unknown reasons. The V and J calls and clone size were taken over from that table, and D and trimming were inferred from the DNA. The sample records over 950,000 clones, 70% to 80% of which are singletons. The ten largest clones take up 0.89% of the sample.

As for this clone: Its antigen is unknown. Nothing much larger sits one base from this clone, and base qualities are not available.

CDR1 and CDR2 (SEHNR, FQNEAQ) derive from the germline V gene (reference sequence). Germline trimming: 5 bases from V, 5 bases from J; junction bases outside gene matches: 12. Taken from cysteine to phenylalanine, the CDR3 has 16 residues. Only the CDR3 region is kept as DNA, spanning 48 bases read in frame from base 1. The sequence was obtained from a man between 18 and 29 years old in good health. Some clones in this sample may be carry-over from other donors' samples. The sequence joins TRBV7-9 to TRBJ2-5, with 9 bases in between that match TRBD1. What was sequenced was memory CD4+ T cells from PBMCs. The cell subset or site label, read with the paper, signifies: CD45RA-negative fraction. The CDR3 in this case is CASSLPTGGRRETQYF. The bases are TGTGCCAGCAGCCTTCCGACAGGGGGTAGGAGGGAGACCCAGTACTTC.